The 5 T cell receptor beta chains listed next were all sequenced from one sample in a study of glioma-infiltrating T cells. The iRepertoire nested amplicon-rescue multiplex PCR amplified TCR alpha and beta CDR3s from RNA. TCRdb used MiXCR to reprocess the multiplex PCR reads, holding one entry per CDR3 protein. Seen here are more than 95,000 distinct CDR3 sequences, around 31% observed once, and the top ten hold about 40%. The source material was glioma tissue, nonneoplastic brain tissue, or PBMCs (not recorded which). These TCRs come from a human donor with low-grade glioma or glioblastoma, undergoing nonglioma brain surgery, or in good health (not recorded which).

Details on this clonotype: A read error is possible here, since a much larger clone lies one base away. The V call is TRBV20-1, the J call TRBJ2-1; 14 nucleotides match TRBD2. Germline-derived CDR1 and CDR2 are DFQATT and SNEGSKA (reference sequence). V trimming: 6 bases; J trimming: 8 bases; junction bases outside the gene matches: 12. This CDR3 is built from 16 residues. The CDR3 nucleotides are TGCAGTGCCCCGACTAGCGGGGGGGCCAAGGGCTATGAGCAGTTCTTC. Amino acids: CSAPTSGGAKGYEQFF.

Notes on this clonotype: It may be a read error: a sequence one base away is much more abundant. CDR3: CASSLTGYGGTDAQYF. CDR3 in DNA: TGTGCCAGCAGTCTCACAGGTTATGGAGGCACAGATGCGCAGTATTTT. The chain links TRBV12-3 or TRBV12-4 to TRBJ2-3; D could derive from TRBD1 or TRBD2 (5 bases each). This CDR3 has 16 residues.

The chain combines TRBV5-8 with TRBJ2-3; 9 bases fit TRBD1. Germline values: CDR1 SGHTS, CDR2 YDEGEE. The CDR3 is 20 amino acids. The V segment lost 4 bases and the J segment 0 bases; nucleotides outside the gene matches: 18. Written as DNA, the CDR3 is TGTGCCAGCAGCCGGTACCCGGGACAGGGCTACCCTTCTAGCACAGATACGCAGTATTTT. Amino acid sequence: CASSRYPGQGYPSSTDTQYF.

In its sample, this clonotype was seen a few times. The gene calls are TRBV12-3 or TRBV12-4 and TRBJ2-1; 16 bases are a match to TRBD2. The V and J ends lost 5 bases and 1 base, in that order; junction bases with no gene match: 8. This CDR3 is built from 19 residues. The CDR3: CASSLSGTSGGASYNEQFF. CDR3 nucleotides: TGTGCCAGCAGTCTGTCCGGGACTAGCGGGGGGGCGTCCTACAATGAGCAGTTCTTC.

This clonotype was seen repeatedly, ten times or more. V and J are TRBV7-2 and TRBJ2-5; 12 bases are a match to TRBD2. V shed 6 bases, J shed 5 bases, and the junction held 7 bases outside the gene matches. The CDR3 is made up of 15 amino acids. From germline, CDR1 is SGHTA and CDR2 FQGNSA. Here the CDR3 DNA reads TGTGCCAGCAGTCCCTCTAGCGGGGGGGCGGAGACCCAGTACTTC. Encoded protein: CASSPSSGGAETQYF.